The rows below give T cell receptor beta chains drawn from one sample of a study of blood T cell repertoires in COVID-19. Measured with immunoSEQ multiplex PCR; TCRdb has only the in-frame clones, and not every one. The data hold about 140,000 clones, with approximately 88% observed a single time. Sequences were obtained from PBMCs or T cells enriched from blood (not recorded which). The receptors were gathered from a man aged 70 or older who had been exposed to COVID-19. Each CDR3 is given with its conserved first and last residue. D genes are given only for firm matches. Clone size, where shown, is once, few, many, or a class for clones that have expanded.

CDR3 protein: CASSQDVSSYEQYF
CDR3 DNA: TGTGCCAGCAGCCAAGATGTGAGCTCCTACGAGCAGTACTTC
V gene: TRBV3-1/TRBV3-2
D gene: -
clone size: -
J gene: TRBJ2-7

CDR3 protein: CASSFSVGEQYF
CDR3 DNA: TGTGCCAGCAGTTTTTCGGTTGGCGAGCAGTACTTC
V gene: TRBV6-5
D gene: -
clone size: -
J gene: TRBJ2-7

CDR3 protein: CASSLGNRGPRITGELFF
CDR3 DNA: TGTGCCAGCAGCTTGGGGAACAGGGGGCCGAGGATCACCGGGGAGCTGTTTTTT
V gene: TRBV5-4
D gene: TRBD1
clone size: -
J gene: TRBJ2-2

CDR3 protein: CAISGTGTLYGYTF
CDR3 DNA: TGTGCCATCAGTGGGACAGGGACTCTCTATGGCTACACCTTC
V gene: TRBV10-3
D gene: TRBD1
clone size: -
J gene: TRBJ1-2

CDR3 protein: CASSVDPGGRGREAAQYF
CDR3 DNA: TGTGCCAGCAGCGTAGACCCGGGAGGCAGGGGGCGAGAAGCGGCGCAGTATTTT
V gene: TRBV9
D gene: -
clone size: -
J gene: TRBJ2-3

CDR3 protein: CASSPPGLAGGRTDTQYF
CDR3 DNA: TGTGCCAGCAGTCCGCCGGGACTAGCGGGGGGGCGAACAGATACGCAGTATTTT
V gene: TRBV7-3
D gene: TRBD2
clone size: -
J gene: TRBJ2-3

CDR3 protein: CASSQGYTDTQYF
CDR3 DNA: TGTGCCAGCAGCCAGGGGTACACAGATACGCAGTATTTT
V gene: TRBV5-4
D gene: -
clone size: once
J gene: TRBJ2-3

CDR3 protein: CASSRDSANYGYTF
CDR3 DNA: TGTGCCAGCAGCCGGGACAGCGCTAACTATGGCTACACCTTC
V gene: TRBV7-9
D gene: TRBD1
clone size: -
J gene: TRBJ1-2

CDR3 protein: CASSLSTQGQGPSPLHF
CDR3 DNA: TGTGCCAGCAGTTTATCGACCCAAGGACAGGGACCATCACCCCTCCACTTT
V gene: TRBV27
D gene: TRBD1
clone size: -
J gene: TRBJ1-6

CDR3 protein: CSVGGTGARNTEAFF
CDR3 DNA: TGCAGCGTTGGAGGGACAGGGGCCCGGAACACTGAAGCTTTCTTT
V gene: TRBV29-1
D gene: TRBD1
clone size: -
J gene: TRBJ1-1

CDR3 protein: CASSLGQSRNSPLHF
CDR3 DNA: TGTGCCAGCAGCTTAGGACAGTCACGTAATTCACCCCTCCACTTT
V gene: TRBV7-2
D gene: -
clone size: few
J gene: TRBJ1-6

CDR3 protein: CATSRSSSYNEQFF
CDR3 DNA: TGTGCCACCAGTCGATCTAGCTCCTACAATGAGCAGTTCTTC
V gene: TRBV15
D gene: -
clone size: -
J gene: TRBJ2-1

CDR3 protein: CASSIGGVEAFF
CDR3 DNA: TGTGCCAGTAGTATTGGGGGGGTTGAAGCTTTCTTT
V gene: TRBV19
D gene: -
clone size: -
J gene: TRBJ1-1

CDR3 protein: CGFSSGNTIYF
CDR3 DNA: TGTGGGTTTAGCTCTGGAAACACCATATATTTT
V gene: TRBV28
D gene: -
clone size: -
J gene: TRBJ1-3

CDR3 protein: CASSSLGLAETKGGELFF
CDR3 DNA: TGTGCCAGCAGCTCGCTGGGGCTAGCGGAGACAAAGGGCGGGGAGCTGTTTTTT
V gene: TRBV11-3
D gene: TRBD2
clone size: -
J gene: TRBJ2-2

CDR3 protein: CSVGDRGWADTQYF
CDR3 DNA: TGCAGCGTTGGGGACAGGGGGTGGGCAGATACGCAGTATTTT
V gene: TRBV29-1
D gene: TRBD1
clone size: -
J gene: TRBJ2-3

CDR3 protein: CASTEGGSGANVLTF
CDR3 DNA: TGTGCCAGCACCGAGGGTGGGTCTGGGGCCAACGTCCTGACTTTC
V gene: TRBV6-6
D gene: -
clone size: once
J gene: TRBJ2-6

CDR3 protein: CASSPGLAGLDEQFF
CDR3 DNA: TGTGCCAGCTCTCCGGGACTAGCGGGGTTGGATGAGCAGTTCTTC
V gene: TRBV18
D gene: TRBD2
clone size: -
J gene: TRBJ2-1

CDR3 protein: CASSPDRLNTEAFF
CDR3 DNA: TGTGCCAGCAGTCCCGACAGGCTAAACACTGAAGCTTTCTTT
V gene: TRBV28
D gene: -
clone size: -
J gene: TRBJ1-1

CDR3 protein: CASNSFDNEQFF
CDR3 DNA: TGTGCCAGCAATAGTTTTGACAATGAGCAGTTCTTC
V gene: TRBV2
D gene: -
clone size: -
J gene: TRBJ2-1